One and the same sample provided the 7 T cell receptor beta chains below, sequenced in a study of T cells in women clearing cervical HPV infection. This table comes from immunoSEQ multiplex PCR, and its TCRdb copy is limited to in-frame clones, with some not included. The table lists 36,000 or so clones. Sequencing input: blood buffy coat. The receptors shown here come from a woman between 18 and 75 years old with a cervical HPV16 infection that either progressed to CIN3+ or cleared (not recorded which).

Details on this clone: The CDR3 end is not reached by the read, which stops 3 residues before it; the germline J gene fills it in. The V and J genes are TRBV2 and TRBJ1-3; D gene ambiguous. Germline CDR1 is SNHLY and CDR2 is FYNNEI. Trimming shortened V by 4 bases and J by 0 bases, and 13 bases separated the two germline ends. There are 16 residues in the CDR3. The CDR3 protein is CASSGVNTVSGNTIYF. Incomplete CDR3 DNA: TGTGCCAGCAGTGGCGTCAATACCGTCTCTGGAAACACC.

CDR3 DNA (partial): TGCAGTGCTAGCGCACAGTGGAACACTGAA. Translation gives CSASAQWNTE. The entire CDR3 reads CSASAQWNTEAFF. The chain couples TRBV20-1 to TRBJ1-1; D ambiguous. Sequencing ends 3 residues short of the CDR3 end; the germline J gene provides the rest. Trimming removed 3 bases at V and 1 base at J, with 9 bases between. Germline lookup yields CDR1 DFQATT and CDR2 SNEGSKA (reference sequence). This CDR3 region has 13 residues.

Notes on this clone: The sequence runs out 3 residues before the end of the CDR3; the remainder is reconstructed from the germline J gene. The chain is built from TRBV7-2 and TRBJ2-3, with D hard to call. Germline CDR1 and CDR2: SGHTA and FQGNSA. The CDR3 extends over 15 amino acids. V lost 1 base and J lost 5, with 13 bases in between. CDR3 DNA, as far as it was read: TGTGCCAGCAGCTTAGGAAAAGACTTCCTAGATACG. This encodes CASSLGKDFLDT. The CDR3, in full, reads CASSLGKDFLDTQYF.

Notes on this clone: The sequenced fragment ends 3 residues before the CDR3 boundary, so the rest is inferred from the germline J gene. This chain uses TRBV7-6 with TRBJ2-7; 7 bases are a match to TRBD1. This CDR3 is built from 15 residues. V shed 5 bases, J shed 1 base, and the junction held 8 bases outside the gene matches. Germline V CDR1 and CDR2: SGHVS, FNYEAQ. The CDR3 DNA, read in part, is TGTGCCAGCAGCCCAGGGGCAGGGGGATCCTACGAG. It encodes CASSPGAGGSYE. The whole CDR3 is CASSPGAGGSYEQYF. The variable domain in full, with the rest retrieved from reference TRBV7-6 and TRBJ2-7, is GAGVSQSPRYKVTKRGQDVALRCDPISGHVSLYWYRQALGQGPEFLTYFNYEAQQDKSGLPNDRFSAERPEGSISTLTIQRTEQRDSAMYRCASSPGAGGSYEQYFGPGTRLTVT.

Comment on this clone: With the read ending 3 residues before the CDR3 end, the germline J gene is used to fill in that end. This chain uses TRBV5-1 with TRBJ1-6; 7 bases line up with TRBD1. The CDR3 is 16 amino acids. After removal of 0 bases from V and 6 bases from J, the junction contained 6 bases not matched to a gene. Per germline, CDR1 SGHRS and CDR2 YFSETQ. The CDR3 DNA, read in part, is TGCGCCAGCAGCTTGGAAGCGGGACAGCTTAATTCACCC. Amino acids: CASSLEAGQLNSP. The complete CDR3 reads CASSLEAGQLNSPLHF.

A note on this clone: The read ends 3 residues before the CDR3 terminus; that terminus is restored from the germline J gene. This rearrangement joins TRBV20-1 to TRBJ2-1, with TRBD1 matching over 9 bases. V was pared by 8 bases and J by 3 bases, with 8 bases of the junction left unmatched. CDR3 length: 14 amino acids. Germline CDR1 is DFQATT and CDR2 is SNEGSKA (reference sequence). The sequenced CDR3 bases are TGCAGTACTCGGGACAGGGCAGGCTACAATGAG. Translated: CSTRDRAGYNE. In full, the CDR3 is CSTRDRAGYNEQFF.

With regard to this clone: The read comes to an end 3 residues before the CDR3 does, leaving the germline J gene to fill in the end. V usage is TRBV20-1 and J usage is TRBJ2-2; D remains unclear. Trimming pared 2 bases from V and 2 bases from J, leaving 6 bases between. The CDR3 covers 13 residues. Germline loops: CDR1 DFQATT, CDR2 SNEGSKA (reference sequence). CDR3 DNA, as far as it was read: TGCAGTGCTAGATTTGGCAACACCGGGGAG. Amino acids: CSARFGNTGE. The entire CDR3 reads CSARFGNTGELFF.